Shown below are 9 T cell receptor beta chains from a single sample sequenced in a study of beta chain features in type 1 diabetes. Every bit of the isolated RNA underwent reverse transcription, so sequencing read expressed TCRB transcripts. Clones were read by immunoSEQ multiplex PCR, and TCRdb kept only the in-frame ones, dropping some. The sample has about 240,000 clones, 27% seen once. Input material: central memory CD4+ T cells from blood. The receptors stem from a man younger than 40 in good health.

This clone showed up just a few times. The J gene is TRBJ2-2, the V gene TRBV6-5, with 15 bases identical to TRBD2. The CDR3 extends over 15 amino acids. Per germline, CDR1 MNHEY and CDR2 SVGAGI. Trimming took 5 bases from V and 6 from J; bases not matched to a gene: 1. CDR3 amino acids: CASSRTSGRAGELFF. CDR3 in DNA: TGTGCCAGCAGTCGGACTAGCGGGAGGGCCGGGGAGCTGTTTTTT.

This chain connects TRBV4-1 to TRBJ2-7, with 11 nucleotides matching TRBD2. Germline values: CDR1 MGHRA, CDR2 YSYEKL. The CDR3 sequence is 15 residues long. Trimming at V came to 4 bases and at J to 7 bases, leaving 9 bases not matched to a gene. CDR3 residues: CASSPVAGGPGEQYF. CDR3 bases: TGCGCCAGCAGCCCCGTAGCGGGAGGGCCGGGGGAGCAGTACTTC.

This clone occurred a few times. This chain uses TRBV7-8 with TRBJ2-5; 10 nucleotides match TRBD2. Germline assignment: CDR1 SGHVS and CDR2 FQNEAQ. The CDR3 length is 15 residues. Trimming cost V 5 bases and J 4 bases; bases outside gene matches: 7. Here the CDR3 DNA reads TGTGCCAGCAGCGTAAGCGGGGGGGCCAGAGAGACCCAGTACTTC. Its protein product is CASSVSGGARETQYF.

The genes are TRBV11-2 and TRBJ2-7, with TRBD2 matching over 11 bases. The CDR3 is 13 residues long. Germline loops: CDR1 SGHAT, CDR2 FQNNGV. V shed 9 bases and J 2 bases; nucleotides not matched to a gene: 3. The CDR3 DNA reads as TGTGCCAGTGGGACTAGCGGAACCTACGAGCAGTACTTC. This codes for CASGTSGTYEQYF. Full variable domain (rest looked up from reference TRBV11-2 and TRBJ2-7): EAGVAQSPRYKIIEKRQSVAFWCNPISGHATLYWYQQILGQGPKLLIQFQNNGVVDDSQLPKDRFSAERLKGVDSTLKIQPAKLEDSAVYLCASGTSGTYEQYFGPGTRLTVT.

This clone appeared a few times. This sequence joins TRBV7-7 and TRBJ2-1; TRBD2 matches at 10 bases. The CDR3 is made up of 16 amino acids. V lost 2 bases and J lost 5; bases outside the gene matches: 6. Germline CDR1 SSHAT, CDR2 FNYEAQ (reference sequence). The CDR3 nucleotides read TGTGCCAGCAGCTTAATTGCTAGCGGGAGCAACAATGAGCAGTTCTTC. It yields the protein CASSLIASGSNNEQFF.

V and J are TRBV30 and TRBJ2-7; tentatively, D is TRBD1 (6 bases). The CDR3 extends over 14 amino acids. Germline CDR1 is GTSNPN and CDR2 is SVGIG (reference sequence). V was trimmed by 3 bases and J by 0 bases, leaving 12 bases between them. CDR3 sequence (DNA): TGTGCCTGGAGGAAACAGGGTTACTCCTACGAGCAGTACTTC. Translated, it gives CAWRKQGYSYEQYF.

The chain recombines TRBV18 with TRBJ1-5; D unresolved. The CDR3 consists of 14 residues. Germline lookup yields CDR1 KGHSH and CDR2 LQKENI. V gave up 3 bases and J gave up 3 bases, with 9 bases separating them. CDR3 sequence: CASSPGGSNQPQHF. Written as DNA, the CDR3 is TGTGCCAGCTCACCGGGAGGTTCCAATCAGCCCCAGCATTTT. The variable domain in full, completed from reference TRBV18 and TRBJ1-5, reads NAGVMQNPRHLVRRRGQEARLRCSPMKGHSHVYWYRQLPEEGLKFMVYLQKENIIDESGMPKERFSAEFPKEGPSILRIQQVVRGDSAAYFCASSPGGSNQPQHFGDGTRLSIL.

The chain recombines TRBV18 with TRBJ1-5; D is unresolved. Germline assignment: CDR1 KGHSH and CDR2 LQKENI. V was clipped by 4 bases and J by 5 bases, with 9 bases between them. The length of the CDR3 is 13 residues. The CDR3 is CASSREEDQPQHF. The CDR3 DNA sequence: TGTGCCAGCTCACGAGAGGAGGATCAGCCCCAGCATTTT.

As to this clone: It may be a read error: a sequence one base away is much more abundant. CDR3 sequence reads: CASSLVTDTQYF. CDR3 DNA: TGTGCCAGCAGCTTAGTCACAGATACGCAGTATTTT. The chain has TRBV5-4 and TRBJ2-3, with no clear D. Germline V CDR1 and CDR2: SGHNT, YYREEE (reference sequence). Trimming removed 2 bases at V and 2 bases at J, with 3 bases between. The length of the CDR3 is 12 residues.